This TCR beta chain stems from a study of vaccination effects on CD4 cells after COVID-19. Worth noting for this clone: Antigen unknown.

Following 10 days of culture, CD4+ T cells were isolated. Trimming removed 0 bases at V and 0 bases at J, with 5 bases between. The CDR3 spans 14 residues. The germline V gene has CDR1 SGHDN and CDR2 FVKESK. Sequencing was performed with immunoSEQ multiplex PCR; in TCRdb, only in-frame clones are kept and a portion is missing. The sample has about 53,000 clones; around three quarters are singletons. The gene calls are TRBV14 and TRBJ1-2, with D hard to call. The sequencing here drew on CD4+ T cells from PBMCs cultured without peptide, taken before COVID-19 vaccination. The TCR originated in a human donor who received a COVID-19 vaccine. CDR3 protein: CASSQDRANYGYTF. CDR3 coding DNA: TGTGCCAGCAGCCAAGACAGAGCTAACTATGGCTACACCTTC.